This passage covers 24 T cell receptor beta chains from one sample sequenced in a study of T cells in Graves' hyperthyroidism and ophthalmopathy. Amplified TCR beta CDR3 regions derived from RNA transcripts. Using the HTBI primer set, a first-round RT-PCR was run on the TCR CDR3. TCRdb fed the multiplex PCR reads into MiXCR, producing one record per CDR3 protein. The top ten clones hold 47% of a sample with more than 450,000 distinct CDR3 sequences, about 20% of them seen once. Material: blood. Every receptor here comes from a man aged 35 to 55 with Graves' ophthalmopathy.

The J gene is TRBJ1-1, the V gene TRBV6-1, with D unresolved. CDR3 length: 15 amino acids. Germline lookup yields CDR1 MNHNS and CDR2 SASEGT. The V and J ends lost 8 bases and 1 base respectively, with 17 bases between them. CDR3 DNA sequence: TGTGCCAGCGGGGATCGTGGGCGGGGGAACACTGAAGCTTTCTTT. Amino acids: CASGDRGRGNTEAFF.

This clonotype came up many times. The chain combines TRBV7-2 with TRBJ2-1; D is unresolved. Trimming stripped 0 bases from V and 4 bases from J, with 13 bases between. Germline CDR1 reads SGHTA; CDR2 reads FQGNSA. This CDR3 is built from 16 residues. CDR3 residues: CASSLARLQSYNEQFF. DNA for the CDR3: TGTGCCAGCAGCTTAGCGCGGCTCCAGTCGTACAATGAGCAGTTCTTC.

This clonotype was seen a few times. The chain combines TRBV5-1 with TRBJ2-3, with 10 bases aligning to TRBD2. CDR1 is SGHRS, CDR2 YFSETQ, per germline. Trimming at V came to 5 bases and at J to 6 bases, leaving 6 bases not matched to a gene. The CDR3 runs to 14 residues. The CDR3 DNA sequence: TGCGCCAGCAGGACTAGCGGGCCTCCGGATACGCAGTATTTT. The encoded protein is CASRTSGPPDTQYF. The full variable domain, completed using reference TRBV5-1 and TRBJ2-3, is KAGVTQTPRYLIKTRGQQVTLSCSPISGHRSVSWYQQTPGQGLQFLFEYFSETQRNKGNFPGRFSGRQFSNSRSEMNVSTLELGDSALYLCASRTSGPPDTQYFGPGTRLTVL.

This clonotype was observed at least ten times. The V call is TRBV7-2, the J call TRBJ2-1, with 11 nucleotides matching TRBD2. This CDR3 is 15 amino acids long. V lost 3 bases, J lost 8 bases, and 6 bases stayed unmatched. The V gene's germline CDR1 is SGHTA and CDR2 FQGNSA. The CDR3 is CASSFLAGGGDEQFF. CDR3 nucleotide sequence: TGTGCCAGCAGCTTCCTAGCGGGAGGCGGTGATGAGCAGTTCTTC.

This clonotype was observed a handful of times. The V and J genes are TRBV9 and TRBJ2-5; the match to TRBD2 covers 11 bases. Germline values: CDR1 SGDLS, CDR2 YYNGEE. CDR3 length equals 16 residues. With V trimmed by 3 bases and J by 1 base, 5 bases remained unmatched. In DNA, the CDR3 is TGTGCCAGCAGCGCGTATAGCGGGGGGGCCCAAGAGACCCAGTACTTC. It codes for CASSAYSGGAQETQYF.

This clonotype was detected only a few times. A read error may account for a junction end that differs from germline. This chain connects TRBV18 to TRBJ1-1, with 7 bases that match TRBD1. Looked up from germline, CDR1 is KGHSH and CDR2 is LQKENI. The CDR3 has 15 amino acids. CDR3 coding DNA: TGTGCCAGCTCACCGCAACAGACAGGGAACACTGAAGCTTCCTTT. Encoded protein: CASSPQQTGNTEASF.

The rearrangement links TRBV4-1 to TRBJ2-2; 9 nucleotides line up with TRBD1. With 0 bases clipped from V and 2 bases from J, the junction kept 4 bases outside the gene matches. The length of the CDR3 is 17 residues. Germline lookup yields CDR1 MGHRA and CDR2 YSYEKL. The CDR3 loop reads CASSQEEQGANTGELFF. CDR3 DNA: TGCGCCAGCAGCCAAGAGGAACAGGGGGCCAACACCGGGGAGCTGTTTTTT.

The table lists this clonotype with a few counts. In nucleotides, the CDR3 is TGTGCTAGTGGTTTTGGGCTGCATGAAGCTTTCTTT. This codes for CASGFGLHEAFF. The V gene is TRBV12-5, the J gene TRBJ1-1; D is unclear. The CDR3 has 12 residues. Between the trimmed V and J ends, which lost 3 bases and 7 bases, there was a span of 9 bases. Germline CDR1 and CDR2: LGHNT and FRNRAP. The complete variable domain, with remaining parts taken from reference TRBV12-5 and TRBJ1-1, reads DARVTQTPRHKVTEMGQEVTMRCQPILGHNTVFWYRQTMMQGLELLAYFRNRAPLDDSGMPKDRFSAEMPDATLATLKIQPSEPRDSAVYFCASGFGLHEAFFGQGTRLTVV.

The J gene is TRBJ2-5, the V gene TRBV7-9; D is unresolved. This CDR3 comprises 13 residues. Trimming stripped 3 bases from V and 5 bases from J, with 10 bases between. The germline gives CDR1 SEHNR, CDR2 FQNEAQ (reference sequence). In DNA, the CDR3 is TGTGCCAGCAGCTTGGGAACAAAGGAGACCCAGTACTTC. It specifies CASSLGTKETQYF.

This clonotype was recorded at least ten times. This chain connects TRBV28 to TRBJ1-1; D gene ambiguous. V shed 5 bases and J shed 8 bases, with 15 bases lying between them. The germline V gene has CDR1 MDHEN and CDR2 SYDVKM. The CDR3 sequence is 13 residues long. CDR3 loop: CASSQALIREAFF. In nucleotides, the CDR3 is TGTGCCAGCAGTCAAGCTTTAATCAGGGAAGCTTTCTTT.

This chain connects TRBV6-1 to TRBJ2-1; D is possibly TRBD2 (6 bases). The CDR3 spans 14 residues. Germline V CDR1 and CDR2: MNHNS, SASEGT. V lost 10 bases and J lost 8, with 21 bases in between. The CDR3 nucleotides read TGTGCCAACGGGGCGGGATCCAGTTGGGATGAGCAGTTCTTC. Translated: CANGAGSSWDEQFF.

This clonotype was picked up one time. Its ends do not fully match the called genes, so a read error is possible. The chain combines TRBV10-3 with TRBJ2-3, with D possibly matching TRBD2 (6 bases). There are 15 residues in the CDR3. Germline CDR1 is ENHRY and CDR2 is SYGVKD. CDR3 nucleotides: TGTGTCATCAGTGAGGAGGGTAGACCCACAGATACGCAGTATTTT. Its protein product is CVISEEGRPTDTQYF.

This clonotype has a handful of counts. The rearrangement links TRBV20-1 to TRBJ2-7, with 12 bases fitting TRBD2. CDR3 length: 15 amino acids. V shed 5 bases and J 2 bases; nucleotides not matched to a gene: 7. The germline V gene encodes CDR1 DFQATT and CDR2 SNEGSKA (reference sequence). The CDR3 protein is CSAPRLAGDTYEQYF. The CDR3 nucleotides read TGCAGTGCTCCACGACTAGCGGGAGACACCTACGAGCAGTACTTC.

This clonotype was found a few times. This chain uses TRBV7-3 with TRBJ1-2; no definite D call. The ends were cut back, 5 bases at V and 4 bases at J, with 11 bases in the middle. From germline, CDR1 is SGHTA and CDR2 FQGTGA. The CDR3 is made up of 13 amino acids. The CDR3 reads CASSPQAGYGYTF. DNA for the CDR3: TGTGCCAGCAGCCCCCAGGCTGGCTATGGCTACACCTTC.

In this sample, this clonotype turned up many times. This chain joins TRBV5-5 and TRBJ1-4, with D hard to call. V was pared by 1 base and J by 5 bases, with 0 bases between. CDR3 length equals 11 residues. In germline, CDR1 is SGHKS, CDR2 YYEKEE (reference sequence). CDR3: CASSLNEKLFF. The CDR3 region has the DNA TGTGCCAGCAGCTTGAATGAAAAACTGTTTTTT.

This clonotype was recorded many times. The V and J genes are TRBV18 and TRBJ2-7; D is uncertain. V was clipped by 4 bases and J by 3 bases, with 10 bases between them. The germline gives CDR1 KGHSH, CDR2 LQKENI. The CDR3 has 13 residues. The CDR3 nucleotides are TGTGCCAGCTCACTTGGAGTAGACTACGAGCAGTACTTC. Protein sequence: CASSLGVDYEQYF. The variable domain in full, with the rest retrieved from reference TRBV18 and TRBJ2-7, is NAGVMQNPRHLVRRRGQEARLRCSPMKGHSHVYWYRQLPEEGLKFMVYLQKENIIDESGMPKERFSAEFPKEGPSILRIQQVVRGDSAAYFCASSLGVDYEQYFGPGTRLTVT.

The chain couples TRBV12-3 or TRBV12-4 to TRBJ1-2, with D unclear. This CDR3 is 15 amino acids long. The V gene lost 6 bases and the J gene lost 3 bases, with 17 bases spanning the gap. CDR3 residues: CASSLAGRADYGYTF. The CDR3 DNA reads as TGTGCCAGCAGCCTGGCAGGACGGGCGGACTATGGCTACACCTTC.

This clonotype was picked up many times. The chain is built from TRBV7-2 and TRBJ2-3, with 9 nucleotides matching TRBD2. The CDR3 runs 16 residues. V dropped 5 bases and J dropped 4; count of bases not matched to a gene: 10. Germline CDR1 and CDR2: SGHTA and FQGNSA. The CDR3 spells CASSVLKGLASDTQYF. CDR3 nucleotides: TGTGCCAGCAGCGTCCTTAAGGGACTAGCCTCAGATACGCAGTATTTT.

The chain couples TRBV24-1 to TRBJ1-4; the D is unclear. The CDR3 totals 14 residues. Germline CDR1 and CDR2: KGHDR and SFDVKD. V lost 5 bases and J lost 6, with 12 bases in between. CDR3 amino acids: CATSAGGSYEKLFF. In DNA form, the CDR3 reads TGTGCCACCAGTGCGGGAGGGTCGTATGAAAAACTGTTTTTT.

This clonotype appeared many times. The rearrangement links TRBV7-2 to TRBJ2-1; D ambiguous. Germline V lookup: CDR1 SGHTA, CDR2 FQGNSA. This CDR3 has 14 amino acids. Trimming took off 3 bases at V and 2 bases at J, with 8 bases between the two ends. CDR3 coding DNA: TGTGCCAGCAGCTTCCATCCTACCTACAATGAGCAGTTCTTC. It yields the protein CASSFHPTYNEQFF.

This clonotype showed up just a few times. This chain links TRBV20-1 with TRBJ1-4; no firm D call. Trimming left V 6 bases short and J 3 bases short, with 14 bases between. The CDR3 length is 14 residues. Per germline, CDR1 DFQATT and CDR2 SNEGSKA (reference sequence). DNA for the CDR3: TGCAGTGCCCTGAACCGGGTTTCTAATGAAAAACTGTTTTTT. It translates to CSALNRVSNEKLFF.

CDR3 sequence: CASSLVDTIYF. The CDR3 region has the DNA TGTGCCAGCAGCTTAGTGGACACCATATATTTT. This chain connects TRBV7-3 to TRBJ1-3; D uncertain. V was trimmed by 2 bases and J by 8 bases, leaving 4 bases between them. Germline V gene data show CDR1 as SGHTA and CDR2 as FQGTGA. This CDR3 region has 11 residues.

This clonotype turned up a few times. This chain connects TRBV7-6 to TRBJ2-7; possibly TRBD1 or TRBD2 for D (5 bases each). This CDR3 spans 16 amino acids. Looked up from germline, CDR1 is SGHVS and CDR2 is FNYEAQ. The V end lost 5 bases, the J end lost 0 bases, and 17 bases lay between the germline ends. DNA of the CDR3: TGTGCCAGCAGCCAGAGCCGGGACGGGGTCTCCTACGAGCAGTACTTC. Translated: CASSQSRDGVSYEQYF.

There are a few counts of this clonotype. The DNA of the CDR3 is TGTGCCAGCAGTTACTCGATGGCTGTTTATAACACTGAAGCTTTCTTT. It is translated as CASSYSMAVYNTEAFF. The rearrangement joins TRBV6-6 to TRBJ1-1; D is undetermined. CDR3 length equals 16 residues. Trimming removed 0 bases from V and 2 bases from J, with 13 bases in between. Germline values: CDR1 MNHNY, CDR2 SVGAGI (reference sequence).